The 5 T cell receptor beta chains below all came from one sample that was sequenced in a study of blood T cell repertoires in COVID-19. The data were produced by immunoSEQ multiplex PCR, yet TCRdb's version contains in-frame clones alone and is incomplete. The profile covers some 490,000 clones, with 70% to 90% appearing a single time and about 3.2% taken by the ten largest. Sequenced sample: peripheral blood. The receptors were gathered from a human donor in a cohort sampled during active COVID-19.

The CDR3: CASSPTDQETQYF. CDR3 in DNA: TGTGCCAGCTCACCAACGGACCAAGAGACCCAGTACTTC. This sequence joins TRBV18 and TRBJ2-5; D ambiguous. This CDR3 contains 13 residues. The germline V gene has CDR1 KGHSH and CDR2 LQKENI. With 2 bases removed from V and 0 bases from J, the gap between germline ends came to 4 bases.

The CDR3 DNA reads TGTGCCAGCAGACCGACAGACAACTATGGCTACACCTTC. Its translation: CASRPTDNYGYTF. The rearrangement links TRBV6-5 to TRBJ1-2; a weak D match, TRBD1 (5 bases). V lost 6 bases and J 2 bases, leaving 10 bases between the germline ends. Germline-derived CDR1 and CDR2 are MNHEY and SVGAGI. This CDR3 is built from 13 residues.

This chain uses TRBV19 with TRBJ2-2, with a tentative D call TRBD2 (6 bases). V lost 7 bases, J lost 3 bases, and 18 bases lay in between. The germline V gene has CDR1 LNHDA and CDR2 SQIVND (reference sequence). CDR3 size: 16 residues. In DNA form, the CDR3 reads TGTGCCAGTACCGATCTAGCGCAACGTTACACCGGGGAGCTGTTTTTT. Its translation: CASTDLAQRYTGELFF.

This chain connects TRBV5-4 to TRBJ2-7; tentatively, D is TRBD2 (6 bases). In germline, CDR1 is SGHNT, CDR2 YYREEE (reference sequence). The CDR3 loop spans 15 amino acids. V gave up 0 bases and J gave up 7 bases, with 17 bases separating them. The CDR3 reads CASSLDSGGPVEQYF. The CDR3 DNA reads as TGTGCCAGCAGCTTGGACTCCGGAGGGCCGGTGGAGCAGTACTTC.

The chain combines TRBV28 with TRBJ2-5; 7 bases are a match to TRBD1. Germline V gives CDR1 MDHEN, CDR2 SYDVKM. The CDR3 has 15 amino acids. Unmatched junction bases numbered 10, after V lost 4 bases and J lost 5 bases. This CDR3 is CASSSPQGRVETQYF. The CDR3 DNA reads as TGTGCCAGCAGTTCACCACAGGGGCGGGTTGAGACCCAGTACTTC.